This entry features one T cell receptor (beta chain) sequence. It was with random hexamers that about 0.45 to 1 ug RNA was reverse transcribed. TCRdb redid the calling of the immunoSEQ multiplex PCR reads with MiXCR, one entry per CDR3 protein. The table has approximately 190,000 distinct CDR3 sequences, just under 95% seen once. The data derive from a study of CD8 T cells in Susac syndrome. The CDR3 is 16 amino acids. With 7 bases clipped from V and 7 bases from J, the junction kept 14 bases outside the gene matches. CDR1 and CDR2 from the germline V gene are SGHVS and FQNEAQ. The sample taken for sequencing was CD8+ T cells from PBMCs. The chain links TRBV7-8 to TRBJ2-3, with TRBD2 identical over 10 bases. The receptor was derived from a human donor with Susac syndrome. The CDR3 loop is CASTPPSGRGIHTQYF. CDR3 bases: TGTGCCAGCACCCCACCCAGCGGGAGGGGGATTCATACGCAGTATTTT.